A single sample gave rise to the 18 T cell receptor beta chains below, sequenced in a study of cytomegalovirus exposure and HLA in healthy donors. This PCR relied on a set of 60 Vbeta primers and 13 Jbeta primers. Profiling relied on immunoSEQ multiplex PCR, and the TCRdb table lists in-frame clones only, not all of them. The profile shows 150,000 or so clones, 85% of them singletons. The sequenced sample consisted of PBMCs. The receptors were sampled from a man aged 18 to 29 in good health and CMV-seropositive.

The chain couples TRBV2 to TRBJ2-7; maybe TRBD2 (5 bases). Germline assignment: CDR1 SNHLY and CDR2 FYNNEI. The V gene lost 6 bases and the J gene lost 5 bases, with 8 bases spanning the gap. CDR3 size: 11 residues. This chain's CDR3 is CASSLRDEQYF. The CDR3 nucleotides are TGTGCCAGCAGCCTGCGGGACGAGCAGTACTTC.

J is TRBJ1-1 and V is TRBV18, with D perhaps matching TRBD1 (6 bases). The CDR3 covers 17 residues. Germline CDR1 reads KGHSH; CDR2 reads LQKENI. V lost 2 bases and J lost 4, with 20 bases in between. The CDR3 sequence is CASSPKATGRGGTEAFF. In DNA, the CDR3 is TGTGCCAGCTCACCAAAGGCGACAGGCCGAGGGGGCACTGAAGCTTTCTTT.

This clone was observed once. The chain links TRBV7-8 to TRBJ1-2, with a weak D call TRBD1 (5 bases). Trimming stripped 3 bases from V and 6 bases from J, with 11 bases between. CDR1 and CDR2 from the germline V gene are SGHVS and FQNEAQ. The CDR3 loop spans 13 amino acids. The CDR3, as DNA: TGTGCCAGCAGCTTGGGGGGAACCAATGGCTACACCTTC. Protein product: CASSLGGTNGYTF. The full variable domain, completed using reference TRBV7-8 and TRBJ1-2, is GAGVSQSPRYKVAKRGQDVALRCDPISGHVSLFWYQQALGQGPEFLTYFQNEAQLDKSGLPSDRFFAERPEGSVSTLKIQRTQQEDSAVYLCASSLGGTNGYTFGSGTRLTVV.

The chain uses TRBV4-1 and TRBJ2-7; maybe TRBD1 (7 bases). Trimming stripped 2 bases from V and 3 bases from J, with 20 bases between. CDR1 MGHRA and CDR2 YSYEKL come from the germline V gene. There are 17 residues in the CDR3. DNA for the CDR3: TGCGCCAGCAGCCAACCCAAGGTTGGAGGGGGCCTCTACGAGCAGTACTTC. Translated: CASSQPKVGGGLYEQYF.

CDR3 residues: CASSTIGGVGHTEAFF. For the CDR3, the DNA is TGTGCCAGTAGCACGATAGGAGGTGTTGGACACACTGAAGCTTTCTTT. The chain is built from TRBV19 and TRBJ1-1; D not resolved. This CDR3 contains 16 residues. CDR1 LNHDA and CDR2 SQIVND come from the germline V gene (reference sequence). With 6 bases removed from V and 3 bases from J, the gap between germline ends came to 20 bases.

A few counts support this clone. V gene TRBV5-5 combines with J gene TRBJ1-3, with 7 bases lining up with TRBD1. Germline lookup yields CDR1 SGHKS and CDR2 YYEKEE (reference sequence). This CDR3 has 14 residues. J was trimmed by 4 bases and V by 4 bases; bases with no gene match: 5. CDR3 sequence reads: CASSLQGSGNTIYF. The CDR3 bases are TGTGCCAGCAGCCTACAGGGGTCCGGAAACACCATATATTTT.

V and J are TRBV4-2 and TRBJ1-1; D may be TRBD1 (6 bases). CDR1 and CDR2 (germline): LGHNA, YNFKEQ. This CDR3 contains 14 residues. Deletions cut 5 bases from V and 3 bases from J, with 13 bases between. CDR3 nucleotide sequence: TGTGCCAGCAGCTCCAGGGGTCGGGACACTGAAGCTTTCTTT. Its protein product is CASSSRGRDTEAFF.

This chain uses TRBV7-9 with TRBJ2-7; D is perhaps TRBD1 (5 bases). V shed 0 bases and J shed 2 bases, with 17 bases lying between them. The CDR3 has 17 amino acids. The germline V gene encodes CDR1 SEHNR and CDR2 FQNEAQ (reference sequence). CDR3 protein: CASSLAPKKGITYEQYF. CDR3 in DNA: TGTGCCAGCAGCTTAGCCCCAAAAAAGGGGATTACCTACGAGCAGTACTTC.

The rearrangement uses TRBV10-3 and TRBJ2-1; TRBD2 might be the D (6 bases). This CDR3 is built from 15 residues. Looked up from germline, CDR1 is ENHRY and CDR2 is SYGVKD. V shed 5 bases and J shed 5 bases, with 16 bases lying between them. The CDR3 nucleotides read TGTGCCATCAGTTTTGCTAGCGTCGGAGACAATGAGCAGTTCTTC. Its protein is CAISFASVGDNEQFF.

The genes are TRBV7-9 and TRBJ1-1; tentatively, D is TRBD1 (5 bases). Trimming shortened V by 5 bases and J by 1 base, and 14 bases separated the two germline ends. The V gene's germline CDR1 is SEHNR and CDR2 FQNEAQ (reference sequence). The CDR3 is 15 residues long. CDR3 loop: CASSPVGGGNTEAFF. The CDR3 DNA is TGTGCCAGCAGCCCGGTCGGGGGGGGGAACACTGAAGCTTTCTTT.

The chain recombines TRBV11-3 with TRBJ1-3, with D tentatively TRBD1 (5 bases). V shed 0 bases and J shed 4 bases, with 13 bases lying between them. The CDR3 has 16 amino acids. The germline CDR1 and CDR2 sequences are SGHNT and YENEEA. CDR3 nucleotides: TGTGCCAGCAGCTTAGATCAGGGCCTGGGGGGAAACACCATATATTTT. This gives the protein CASSLDQGLGGNTIYF.

The V and J genes are TRBV5-6 and TRBJ2-7, with 9 bases aligning to TRBD1. V trimming: 1 base; J trimming: 4 bases; junction bases outside the gene matches: 3. Germline values: CDR1 SGHDT, CDR2 YYEEEE. The CDR3 totals 14 residues. This chain's CDR3 is CASSLLGQGYEQYF. CDR3 sequence (DNA): TGTGCCAGCAGCTTGTTGGGACAGGGTTACGAGCAGTACTTC. Full variable domain (missing parts from reference TRBV5-6 and TRBJ2-7): DAGVTQSPTHLIKTRGQQVTLRCSPKSGHDTVSWYQQALGQGPQFIFQYYEEEERQRGNFPDRFSGHQFPNYSSELNVNALLLGDSALYLCASSLLGQGYEQYFGPGTRLTVT.

In this sample, this clone turned up a few times. The chain has TRBV4-1 and TRBJ2-2, with unresolved D. The V gene lost 8 bases and the J gene lost 6 bases, with 19 bases spanning the gap. This CDR3 region has 15 residues. Germline V lookup: CDR1 MGHRA, CDR2 YSYEKL. The CDR3 reads CASESRGSRPGELFF. The CDR3 DNA sequence: TGCGCCAGCGAATCCCGTGGCAGTCGTCCCGGGGAGCTGTTTTTT.

V is TRBV7-8 and J is TRBJ1-5, with D possibly TRBD1 on 6 matching bases. This CDR3 spans 15 amino acids. V dropped 5 bases and J dropped 0 bases, with 11 bases sitting between them. Germline V lookup: CDR1 SGHVS, CDR2 FQNEAQ. CDR3 sequence (DNA): TGTGCCAGCAGCCCACAGGGTTATAGCAATCAGCCCCAGCATTTT. Its translation is CASSPQGYSNQPQHF.

The gene calls are TRBV7-2 and TRBJ1-4; possibly TRBD1 for D (5 bases). This CDR3 is built from 13 residues. Germline V gene sequence: CDR1 SGHTA, CDR2 FQGNSA. Trimming shortened V by 2 bases and J by 8 bases, and 9 bases separated the two germline ends. CDR3 region: CASSLLRGEKLFF. The CDR3 DNA reads TGTGCCAGCAGCTTACTGCGGGGGGAAAAACTGTTTTTT.

Details on this clone: The sample has other DNA sequences that encode this CDR3 too. V and J are TRBV4-3 and TRBJ1-2; D unclear. The ends were cut back, 1 base at V and 4 bases at J, with 7 bases in the middle. Germline CDR1 and CDR2: LGHNA and YSLEER. This CDR3 region has 13 residues. The CDR3 coding sequence is TGCGCCAGCAGCCAAGGCGCCGGCTATGGCTACACCTTC. Translating it yields CASSQGAGYGYTF.

The chain joins TRBV9 to TRBJ1-5, with 10 bases identical to TRBD1. The CDR3 has 17 residues. The germline V gene encodes CDR1 SGDLS and CDR2 YYNGEE. J lost 7 bases, V lost 0 bases, and 10 bases had no gene match. CDR3 DNA sequence: TGTGCCAGCAGCGTAGGCCCGGGACAGGGGAGCGGGCAGCCCCAGCATTTT. Residues: CASSVGPGQGSGQPQHF.

The chain couples TRBV13 to TRBJ2-7, with D tentatively TRBD2 (6 bases). Germline CDR1 reads PRHDT; CDR2 reads FYEKMQ (reference sequence). V was clipped by 7 bases and J by 7 bases, with 17 bases between them. The CDR3 is made up of 13 amino acids. DNA of the CDR3: TGTGCCAGCAAAATCTGGGGCGGGGAAGAGCAGTACTTC. Its translation is CASKIWGGEEQYF.